These T cell receptor beta chains were read from a single sample in a study of T cells after yellow fever vaccination. In TCRdb, the 5' RACE reads were re-called with MiXCR into one record per CDR3 protein. Of roughly 50,000 distinct CDR3 sequences listed, approximately 7% are singletons. The sequences come from CD8+ T cells sorted from PBMCs, collected roughly 15 days after the first yellow fever vaccination. The receptors come from a man aged 18 to 35 who received the YFV17D yellow fever vaccine. CDR3s include the opening cysteine and the closing phenylalanine or tryptophan. D genes are given only for firm matches. Not all rows give a size; the values are once, few, many and, for expanded clones, a class.

CDR3 protein,CDR3 DNA,D gene,clone size,J gene,V gene
CASRPTGGTEAFF,TGTGCCAGCAGGCCAACCGGGGGCACTGAAGCTTTCTTT,NA,few,TRBJ1-1,TRBV9
CASSLVSRIGEQFF,TGTGCCAGCAGCTTAGTATCCAGGATCGGGGAGCAGTTCTTC,NA,many,TRBJ2-1,TRBV7-9
CASSHGPGQGYEQYF,TGTGCCAGCAGTCACGGACCCGGACAGGGCTACGAGCAGTACTTC,TRBD1,few,TRBJ2-7,TRBV12-3/TRBV12-4
CASSLVENEQFF,TGTGCCAGCAGCTTGGTAGAAAATGAGCAGTTCTTC,NA,few,TRBJ2-1,TRBV5-4
CASSYYGARGGGQPQHF,TGTGCCAGCAGTTACTATGGAGCCAGGGGTGGCGGCCAGCCCCAGCATTTT,NA,many,TRBJ1-5,TRBV6-5
CSVEGRARRNEQFF,TGCAGCGTTGAGGGCAGGGCTAGGCGCAATGAGCAGTTCTTC,NA,many,TRBJ2-1,TRBV29-1
CASSETGGRETQYF,TGTGCCAGCAGCGAAACCGGGGGAAGAGAGACCCAGTACTTC,NA,many,TRBJ2-5,TRBV7-3
CASSVAQGTSYNEQFF,TGTGCCAGCAGCGTCGCCCAGGGGACCTCCTACAATGAGCAGTTCTTC,NA,many,TRBJ2-1,TRBV9
CASSEGRYNEQFF,TGTGCCAGCAGTGAAGGAAGATACAATGAGCAGTTCTTC,NA,few,TRBJ2-1,TRBV2
CAISEIRETQYF,TGTGCCATCAGTGAGATCAGGGAGACCCAGTACTTC,NA,many,TRBJ2-5,TRBV10-3
CASSRMLTRNTGELFF,TGTGCCAGCAGCCGAATGCTGACTAGGAACACCGGGGAGCTGTTTTTT,NA,NA,TRBJ2-2,TRBV3-1
CASSWDGYSNQPQHF,TGTGCCAGCAGCTGGGACGGTTATAGCAATCAGCCCCAGCATTTT,NA,many,TRBJ1-5,TRBV11-2
CASSPPGVDTQYF,TGTGCCAGCTCCCCCCCCGGAGTTGATACGCAGTATTTT,NA,many,TRBJ2-3,TRBV18
CASSYSILRDTNQPQHF,TGTGCCAGCAGTTACTCGATCCTTCGGGACACGAATCAGCCCCAGCATTTT,NA,many,TRBJ1-5,TRBV6-2/TRBV6-3
CASSPRQGAEETQYF,TGTGCCAGCAGCCCGAGACAGGGGGCTGAAGAGACCCAGTACTTC,TRBD1,many,TRBJ2-5,TRBV12-3/TRBV12-4
CASRNQGRGGPNTGELFF,TGTGCCAGCAGAAACCAAGGCCGGGGGGGCCCGAACACCGGGGAGCTGTTTTTT,TRBD2,NA,TRBJ2-2,TRBV12-3/TRBV12-4
CASTGTRESMGKNIQYF,TGTGCCAGCACCGGGACACGGGAAAGTATGGGCAAAAACATTCAGTACTTC,NA,many,TRBJ2-4,TRBV6-1